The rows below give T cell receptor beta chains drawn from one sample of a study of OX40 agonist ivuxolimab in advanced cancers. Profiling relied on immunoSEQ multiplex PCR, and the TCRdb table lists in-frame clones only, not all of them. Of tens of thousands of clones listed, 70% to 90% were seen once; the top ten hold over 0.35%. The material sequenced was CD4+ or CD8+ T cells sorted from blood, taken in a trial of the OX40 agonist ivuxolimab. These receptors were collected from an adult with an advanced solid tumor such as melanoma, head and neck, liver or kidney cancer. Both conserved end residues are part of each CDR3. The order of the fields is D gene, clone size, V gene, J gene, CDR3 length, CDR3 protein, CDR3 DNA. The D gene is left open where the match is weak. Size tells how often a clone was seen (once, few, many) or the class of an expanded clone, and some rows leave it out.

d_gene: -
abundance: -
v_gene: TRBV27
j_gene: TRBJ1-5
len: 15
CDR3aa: CASSLERWGNQPQHF
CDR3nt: TGTGCCAGCAGTTTAGAAAGGTGGGGAAATCAGCCCCAGCATTTT

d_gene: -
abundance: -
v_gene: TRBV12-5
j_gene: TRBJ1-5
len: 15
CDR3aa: CASGIGTGSNQPQHF
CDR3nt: TGTGCTAGTGGAATAGGGACCGGGAGCAATCAGCCCCAGCATTTT

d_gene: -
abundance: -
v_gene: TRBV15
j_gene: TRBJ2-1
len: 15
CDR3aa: CATSRDWAGGNEQFF
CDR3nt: TGTGCCACCAGCAGAGATTGGGCAGGAGGCAATGAGCAGTTCTTC

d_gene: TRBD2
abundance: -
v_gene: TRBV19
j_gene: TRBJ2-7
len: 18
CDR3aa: CASSIYPGLAGGSYEQYF
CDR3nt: TGTGCCAGTAGTATATACCCAGGACTAGCGGGAGGTTCCTACGAGCAGTACTTC

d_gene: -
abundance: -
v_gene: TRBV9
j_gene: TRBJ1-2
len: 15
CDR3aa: CASSSGQNFNYGYTF
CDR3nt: TGTGCCAGCAGCTCCGGACAGAACTTCAACTATGGCTACACCTTC

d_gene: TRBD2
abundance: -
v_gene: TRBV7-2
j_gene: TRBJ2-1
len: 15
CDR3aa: CASSSSGSTYNEQFF
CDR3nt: TGTGCCAGCAGCTCTAGCGGGAGTACCTACAATGAGCAGTTCTTC

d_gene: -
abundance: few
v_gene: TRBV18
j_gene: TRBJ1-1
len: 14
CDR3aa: CASSPGGSALEAFF
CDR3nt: TGTGCCAGCTCACCTGGGGGATCTGCCCTTGAAGCTTTCTTT

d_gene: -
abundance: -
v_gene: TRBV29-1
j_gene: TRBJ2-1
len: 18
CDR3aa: CSVMSGVKVPVLNNEQFF
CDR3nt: TGCAGCGTCATGTCGGGGGTCAAGGTCCCGGTCCTTAACAATGAGCAGTTCTTC

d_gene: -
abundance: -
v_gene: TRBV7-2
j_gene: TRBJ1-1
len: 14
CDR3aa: CASSLGPGNTEAFF
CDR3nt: TGTGCCAGCAGCTTAGGACCAGGGAACACTGAAGCTTTCTTT

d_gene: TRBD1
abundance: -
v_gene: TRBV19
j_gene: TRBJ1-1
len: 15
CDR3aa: CASSSGTGGNTEAFF
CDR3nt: TGTGCCAGTTCCTCCGGGACAGGGGGGAACACTGAAGCTTTCTTT

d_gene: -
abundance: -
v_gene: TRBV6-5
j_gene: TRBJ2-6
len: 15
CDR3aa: CASSSQGSGANVLTF
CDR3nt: TGTGCCAGCAGTTCACAGGGCTCTGGGGCCAACGTCCTGACTTTC

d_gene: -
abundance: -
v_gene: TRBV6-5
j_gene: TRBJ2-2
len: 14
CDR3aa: CASRGRFLTGELFF
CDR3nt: TGTGCCAGCAGGGGTCGGTTCCTTACCGGGGAGCTGTTTTTT

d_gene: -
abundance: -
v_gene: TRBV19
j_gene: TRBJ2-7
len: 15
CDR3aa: CATSKVGRREYEQYF
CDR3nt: TGTGCCACCTCTAAGGTGGGGAGAAGGGAGTACGAGCAGTACTTC

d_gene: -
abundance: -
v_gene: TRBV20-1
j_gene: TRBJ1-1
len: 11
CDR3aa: CSAGLNTEAFF
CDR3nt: TGCAGTGCTGGATTAAACACTGAAGCTTTCTTT

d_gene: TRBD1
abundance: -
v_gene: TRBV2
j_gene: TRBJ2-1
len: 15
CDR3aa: CASRTGGHSLNEQFF
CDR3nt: TGTGCCAGCAGGACAGGGGGCCATTCCCTCAATGAGCAGTTCTTC

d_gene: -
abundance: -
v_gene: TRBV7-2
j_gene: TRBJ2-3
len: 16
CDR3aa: CASSLVAGAGTDTQYF
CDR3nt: TGTGCCAGCAGCTTAGTGGCAGGGGCCGGCACAGATACGCAGTATTTT

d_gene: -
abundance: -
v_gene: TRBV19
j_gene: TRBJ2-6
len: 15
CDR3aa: CASRRHIPGANVLTF
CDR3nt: TGTGCCAGTCGGCGACACATCCCTGGGGCCAACGTCCTGACTTTC

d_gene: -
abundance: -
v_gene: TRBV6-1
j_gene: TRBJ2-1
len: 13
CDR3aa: CASTEQGRNEQFF
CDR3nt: TGTGCCAGCACCGAACAGGGACGGAATGAGCAGTTCTTC

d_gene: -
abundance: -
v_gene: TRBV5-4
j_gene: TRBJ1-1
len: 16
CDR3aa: CASSVNHPIGNTEAFF
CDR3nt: TGTGCCAGCAGCGTAAACCACCCAATAGGGAACACTGAAGCTTTCTTT

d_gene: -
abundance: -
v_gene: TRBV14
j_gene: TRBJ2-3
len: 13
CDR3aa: CASSQQGTDTQYF
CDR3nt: TGTGCCAGCAGCCAACAGGGCACAGATACGCAGTATTTT

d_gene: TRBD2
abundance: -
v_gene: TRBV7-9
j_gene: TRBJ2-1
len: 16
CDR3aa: CASSFPLAGVGDEQFF
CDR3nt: TGTGCCAGCAGCTTCCCCCTAGCGGGAGTTGGTGATGAGCAGTTCTTC

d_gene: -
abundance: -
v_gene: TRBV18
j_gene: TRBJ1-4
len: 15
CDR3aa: CASSPGHREGEKLFF
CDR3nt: TGTGCCAGCTCACCAGGTCACAGAGAGGGTGAAAAACTGTTTTTT

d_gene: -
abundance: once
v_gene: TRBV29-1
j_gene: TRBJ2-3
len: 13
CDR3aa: CSVGLGSTDTQYF
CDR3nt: TGCAGCGTTGGACTAGGAAGCACAGATACGCAGTATTTT

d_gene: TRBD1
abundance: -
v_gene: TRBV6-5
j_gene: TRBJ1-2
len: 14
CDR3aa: CASSPGTANYGYTF
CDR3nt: TGTGCCAGCAGTCCCGGGACAGCTAACTATGGCTACACCTTC

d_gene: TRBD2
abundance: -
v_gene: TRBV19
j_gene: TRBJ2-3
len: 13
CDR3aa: CASRIAGADTQYF
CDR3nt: TGTGCCAGTAGAATAGCGGGAGCAGATACGCAGTATTTT

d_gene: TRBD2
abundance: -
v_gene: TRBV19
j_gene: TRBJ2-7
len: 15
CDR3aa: CASTRTSGSYDEQYF
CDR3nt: TGTGCCAGTACCAGGACTAGCGGGAGTTACGACGAGCAGTACTTC

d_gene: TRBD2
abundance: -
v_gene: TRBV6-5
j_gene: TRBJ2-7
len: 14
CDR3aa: CASSPSGSAYEQYF
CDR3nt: TGTGCCAGCAGCCCCAGCGGGAGTGCCTACGAGCAGTACTTC

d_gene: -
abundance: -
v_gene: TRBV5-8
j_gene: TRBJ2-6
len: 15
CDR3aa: CASSLGGSGANVLTF
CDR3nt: TGTGCCAGCAGCTTGGGTGGCTCTGGGGCCAACGTCCTGACTTTC